This T cell receptor beta chain stems from a study of cytomegalovirus exposure and HLA in healthy donors. Across the whole study: Out of 180 million or so T cells, an earlier analysis found some 110 million unique TCR beta sequences in total.

General study results and limits: Follow-up analysis found HLA locus-dependent TCR association rates, highest for DRB1 and lowest for HLA-C. Apparent HLA restriction characterized most CMV-associated TCR beta chains in a later analysis. A missense DCLRE1C variant was associated with V- and J-gene trimming of TCR beta chains in a later analysis, and an independent cohort replicated the association.

Primers included in the PCR were 60 Vbeta and 13 Jbeta primers. The method was immunoSEQ multiplex PCR; TCRdb's version includes in-frame clones alone and lacks a portion of them. The table records some 130,000 clones, 70% to 85% of them present only once. For this clone: Its antigen is not known.

The CDR3 contains 18 residues. Germline CDR1 is MNHNS and CDR2 is SASEGT. V trimming: 4 bases; J trimming: 4 bases; junction bases outside the gene matches: 10. J is TRBJ2-4 and V is TRBV6-1; 13 bases line up with TRBD2. The specimen sequenced was PBMCs. This clonotype was sampled from a man aged 40-55 years in good health and CMV-seropositive. CDR3 sequence reads: CASSVRTSGRIVKNIQYF. DNA of the CDR3: TGTGCCAGCAGTGTGAGGACTAGCGGGAGAATAGTAAAAAACATTCAGTACTTC.